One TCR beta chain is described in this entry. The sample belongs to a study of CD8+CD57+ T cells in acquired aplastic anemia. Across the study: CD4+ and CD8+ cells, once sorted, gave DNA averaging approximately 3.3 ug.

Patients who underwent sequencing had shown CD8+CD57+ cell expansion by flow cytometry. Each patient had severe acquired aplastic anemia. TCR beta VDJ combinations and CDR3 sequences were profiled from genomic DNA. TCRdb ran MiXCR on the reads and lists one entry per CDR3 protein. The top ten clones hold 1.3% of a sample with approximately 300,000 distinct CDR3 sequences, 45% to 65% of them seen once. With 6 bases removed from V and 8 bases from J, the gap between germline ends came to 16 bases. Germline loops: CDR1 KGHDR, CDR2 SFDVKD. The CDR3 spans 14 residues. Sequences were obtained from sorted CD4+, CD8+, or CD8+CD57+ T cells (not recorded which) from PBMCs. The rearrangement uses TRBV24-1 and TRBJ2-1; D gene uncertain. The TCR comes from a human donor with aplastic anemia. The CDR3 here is CATSRGREVDEQFF. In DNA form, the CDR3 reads TGTGCCACCAGTCGAGGCCGAGAAGTCGATGAGCAGTTCTTC.